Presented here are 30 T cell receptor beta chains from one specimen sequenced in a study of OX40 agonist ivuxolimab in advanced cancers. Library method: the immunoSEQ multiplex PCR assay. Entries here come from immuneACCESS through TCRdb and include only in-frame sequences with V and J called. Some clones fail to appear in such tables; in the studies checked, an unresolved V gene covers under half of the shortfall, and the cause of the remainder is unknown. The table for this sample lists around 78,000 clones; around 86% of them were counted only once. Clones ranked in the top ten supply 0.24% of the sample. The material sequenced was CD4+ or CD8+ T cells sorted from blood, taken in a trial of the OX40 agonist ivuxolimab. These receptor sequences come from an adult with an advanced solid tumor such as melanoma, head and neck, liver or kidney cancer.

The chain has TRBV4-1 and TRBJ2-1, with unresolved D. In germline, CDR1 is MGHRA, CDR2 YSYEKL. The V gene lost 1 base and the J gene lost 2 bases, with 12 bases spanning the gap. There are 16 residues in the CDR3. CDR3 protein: CASSQVDLMTYNEQFF. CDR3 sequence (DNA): TGCGCCAGCAGCCAAGTGGATCTCATGACCTACAATGAGCAGTTCTTC.

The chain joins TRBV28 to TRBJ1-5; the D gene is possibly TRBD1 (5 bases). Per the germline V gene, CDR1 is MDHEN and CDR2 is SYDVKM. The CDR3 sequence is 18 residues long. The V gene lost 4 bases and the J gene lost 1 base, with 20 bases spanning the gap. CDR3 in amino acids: CASSSSYTLWDSNQPQHF. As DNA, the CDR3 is TGTGCCAGCAGTTCATCTTACACGCTCTGGGACAGCAATCAGCCCCAGCATTTT.

The CDR3 here is CASSGRTSGRGADTQYF. In nucleotides, the CDR3 is TGTGCCAGCAGTGGCCGGACTAGCGGGAGAGGGGCAGATACGCAGTATTTT. The chain uses TRBV6-1 and TRBJ2-3; 13 bases agree with TRBD2. The CDR3 loop spans 17 amino acids. V was pared by 4 bases and J by 4 bases, with 8 bases of the junction left unmatched. Germline-derived CDR1 and CDR2 are MNHNS and SASEGT.

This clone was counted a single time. CDR3 region: CASTLRQVVTDTQYF. DNA for the CDR3: TGTGCCAGCACCCTCCGACAGGTCGTCACAGATACGCAGTATTTT. The genes are TRBV2 and TRBJ2-3, with D perhaps TRBD1 (6 bases). CDR3 length: 15 residues. With 7 bases removed from V and 2 bases from J, the gap between germline ends came to 16 bases. Per the germline V gene, CDR1 is SNHLY and CDR2 is FYNNEI.

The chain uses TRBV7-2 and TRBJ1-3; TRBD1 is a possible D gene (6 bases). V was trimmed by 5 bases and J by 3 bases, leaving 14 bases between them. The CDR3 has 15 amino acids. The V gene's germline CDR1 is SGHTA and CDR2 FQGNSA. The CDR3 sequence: CASSQYGQYGNTIYF. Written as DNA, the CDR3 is TGTGCCAGCAGCCAATACGGACAGTATGGAAACACCATATATTTT.

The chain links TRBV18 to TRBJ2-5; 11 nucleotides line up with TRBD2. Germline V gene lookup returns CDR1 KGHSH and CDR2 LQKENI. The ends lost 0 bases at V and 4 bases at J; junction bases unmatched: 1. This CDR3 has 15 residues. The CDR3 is CASSPPGTSGETQYF. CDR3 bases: TGTGCCAGCTCACCACCCGGGACTAGCGGAGAGACCCAGTACTTC.

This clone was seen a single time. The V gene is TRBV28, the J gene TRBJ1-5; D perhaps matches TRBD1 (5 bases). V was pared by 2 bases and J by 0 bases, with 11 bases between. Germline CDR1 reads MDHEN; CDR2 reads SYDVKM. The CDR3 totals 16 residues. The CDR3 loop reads CASSLSQGYSNQPQHF. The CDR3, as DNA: TGTGCCAGCAGTTTAAGCCAGGGATATAGCAATCAGCCCCAGCATTTT.

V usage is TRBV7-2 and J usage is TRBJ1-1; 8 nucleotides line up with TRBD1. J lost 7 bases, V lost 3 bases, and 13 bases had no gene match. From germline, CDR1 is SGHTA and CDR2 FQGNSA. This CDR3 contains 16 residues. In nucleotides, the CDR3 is TGTGCCAGCAGCTTTTGGGCCGGTACAGGGGGAAATGAAGCTTTCTTT. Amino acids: CASSFWAGTGGNEAFF. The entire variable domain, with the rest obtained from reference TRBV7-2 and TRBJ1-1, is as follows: GAGVSQSPSNKVTEKGKDVELRCDPISGHTALYWYRQSLGQGLEFLIYFQGNSAPDKSGLPSDRFSAERTGGSVSTLTIQRTQQEDSAVYLCASSFWAGTGGNEAFFGQGTRLTVV.

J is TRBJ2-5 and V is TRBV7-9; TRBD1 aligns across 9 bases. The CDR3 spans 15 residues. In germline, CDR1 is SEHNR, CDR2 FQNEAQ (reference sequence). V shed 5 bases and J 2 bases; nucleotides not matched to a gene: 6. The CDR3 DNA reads TGTGCCAGCAGCCGGGGACAGGGATATCAAGAGACCCAGTACTTC. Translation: CASSRGQGYQETQYF.

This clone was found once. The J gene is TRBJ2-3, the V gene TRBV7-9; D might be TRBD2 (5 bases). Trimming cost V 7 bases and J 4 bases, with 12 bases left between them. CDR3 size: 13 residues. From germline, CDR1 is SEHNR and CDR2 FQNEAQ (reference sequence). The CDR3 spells CASILRAADTQYF. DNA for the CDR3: TGTGCCAGCATTTTGAGGGCGGCAGATACGCAGTATTTT.

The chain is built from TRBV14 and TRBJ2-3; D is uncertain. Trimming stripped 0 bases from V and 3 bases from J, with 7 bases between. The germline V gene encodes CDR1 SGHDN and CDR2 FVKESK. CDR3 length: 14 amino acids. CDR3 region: CASSQDTVTDTQYF. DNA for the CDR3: TGTGCCAGCAGCCAAGATACCGTAACAGATACGCAGTATTTT.

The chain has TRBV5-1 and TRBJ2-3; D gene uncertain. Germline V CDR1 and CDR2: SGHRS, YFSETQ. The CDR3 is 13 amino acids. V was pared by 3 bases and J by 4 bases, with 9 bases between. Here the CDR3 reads CASSYGTADTQYF. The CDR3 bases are TGCGCCAGCAGCTACGGCACGGCAGATACGCAGTATTTT.

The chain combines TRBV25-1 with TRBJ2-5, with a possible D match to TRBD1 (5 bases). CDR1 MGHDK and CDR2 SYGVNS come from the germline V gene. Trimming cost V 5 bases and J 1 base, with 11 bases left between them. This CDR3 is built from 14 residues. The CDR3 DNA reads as TGTGCCAGCAGTAAGCAGGGCCCCCAAGAGACCCAGTACTTC. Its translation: CASSKQGPQETQYF.

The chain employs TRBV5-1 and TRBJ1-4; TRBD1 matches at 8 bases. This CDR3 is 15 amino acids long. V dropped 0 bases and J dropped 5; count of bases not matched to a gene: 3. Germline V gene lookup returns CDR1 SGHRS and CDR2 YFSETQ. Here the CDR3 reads CASSLGTGRNEKLFF. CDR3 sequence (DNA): TGCGCCAGCAGCTTGGGGACAGGGAGGAATGAAAAACTGTTTTTT.

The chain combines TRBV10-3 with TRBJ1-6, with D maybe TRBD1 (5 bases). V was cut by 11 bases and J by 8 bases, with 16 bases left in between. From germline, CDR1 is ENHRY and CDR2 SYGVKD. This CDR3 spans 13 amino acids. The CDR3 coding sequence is TGTGCCCGGCGCGCAGGGCCTGATTCACCCCTCCACTTT. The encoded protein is CARRAGPDSPLHF.

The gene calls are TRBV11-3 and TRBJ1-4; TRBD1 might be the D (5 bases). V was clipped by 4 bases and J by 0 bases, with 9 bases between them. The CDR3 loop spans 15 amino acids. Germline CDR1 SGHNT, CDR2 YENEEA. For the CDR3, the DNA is TGTGCCAGCAGCTGGGGACGGGCAACTAATGAAAAACTGTTTTTT. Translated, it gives CASSWGRATNEKLFF. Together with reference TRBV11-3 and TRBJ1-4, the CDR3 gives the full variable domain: EAGVVQSPRYKIIEKKQPVAFWCNPISGHNTLYWYLQNLGQGPELLIRYENEEAVDDSQLPKDRFSAERLKGVDSTLKIQPAELGDSAVYLCASSWGRATNEKLFFGSGTQLSVL.

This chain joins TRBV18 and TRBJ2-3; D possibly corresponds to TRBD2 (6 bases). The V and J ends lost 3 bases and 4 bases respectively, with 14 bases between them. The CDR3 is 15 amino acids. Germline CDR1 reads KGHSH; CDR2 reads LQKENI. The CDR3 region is CASSPRDLHADTQYF. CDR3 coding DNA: TGTGCCAGCTCACCGCGGGACCTTCACGCAGATACGCAGTATTTT.

The CDR3: CASSPKTASSGNTIYF. DNA of the CDR3: TGTGCCAGCTCACCGAAGACAGCCAGCTCTGGAAACACCATATATTTT. The chain uses TRBV18 and TRBJ1-3; weak D call: TRBD1 (5 bases). Per the germline V gene, CDR1 is KGHSH and CDR2 is LQKENI. There are 16 residues in the CDR3. Trimming shortened V by 3 bases and J by 0 bases, and 12 bases separated the two germline ends.

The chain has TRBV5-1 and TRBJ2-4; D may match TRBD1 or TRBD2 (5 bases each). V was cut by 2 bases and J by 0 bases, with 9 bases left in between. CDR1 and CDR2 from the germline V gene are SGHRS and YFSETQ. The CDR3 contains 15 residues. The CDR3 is CASSFGDLAKNIQYF. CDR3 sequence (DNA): TGCGCCAGCAGCTTCGGGGACCTAGCCAAAAACATTCAGTACTTC.

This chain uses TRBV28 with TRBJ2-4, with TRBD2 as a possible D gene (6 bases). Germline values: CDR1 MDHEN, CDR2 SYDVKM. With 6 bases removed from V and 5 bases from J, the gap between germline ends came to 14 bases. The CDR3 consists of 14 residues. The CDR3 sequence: CASSPPGRQNIQYF. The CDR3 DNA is TGTGCCAGCAGCCCCCCAGGGAGGCAAAACATTCAGTACTTC.

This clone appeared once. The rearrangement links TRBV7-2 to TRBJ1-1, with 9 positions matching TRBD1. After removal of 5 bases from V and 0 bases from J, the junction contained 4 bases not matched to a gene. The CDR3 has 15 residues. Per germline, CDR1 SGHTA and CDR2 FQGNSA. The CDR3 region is CASSNRQGVNTEAFF. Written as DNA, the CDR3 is TGTGCCAGCAGCAACCGACAGGGGGTGAACACTGAAGCTTTCTTT.

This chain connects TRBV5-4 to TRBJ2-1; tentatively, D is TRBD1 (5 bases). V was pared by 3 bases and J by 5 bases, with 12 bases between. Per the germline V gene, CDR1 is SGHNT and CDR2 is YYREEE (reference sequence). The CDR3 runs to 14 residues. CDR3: CASSSTDSHNEQFF. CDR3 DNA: TGTGCCAGCAGCTCAACCGACAGTCACAATGAGCAGTTCTTC.

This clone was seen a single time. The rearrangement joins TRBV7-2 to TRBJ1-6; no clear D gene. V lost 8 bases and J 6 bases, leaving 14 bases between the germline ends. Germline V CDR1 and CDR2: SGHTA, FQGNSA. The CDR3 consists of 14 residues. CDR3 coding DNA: TGTGCCAGCGGCTCCGGGATTCCTAATTCACCCCTCCACTTT. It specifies CASGSGIPNSPLHF.

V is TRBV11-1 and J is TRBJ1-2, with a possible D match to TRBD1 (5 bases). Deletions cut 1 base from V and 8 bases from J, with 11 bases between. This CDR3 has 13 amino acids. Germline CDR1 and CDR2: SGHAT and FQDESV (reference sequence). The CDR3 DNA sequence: TGTGCCAGCAGCTTAGAAGGGGTCGGAGGCTACACCTTC. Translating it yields CASSLEGVGGYTF.

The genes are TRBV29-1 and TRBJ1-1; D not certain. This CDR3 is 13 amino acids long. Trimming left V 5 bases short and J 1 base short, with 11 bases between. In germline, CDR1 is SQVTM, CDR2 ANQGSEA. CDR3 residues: CSVRSVPNTEAFF. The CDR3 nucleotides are TGCAGCGTTAGGAGCGTCCCGAACACTGAAGCTTTCTTT.

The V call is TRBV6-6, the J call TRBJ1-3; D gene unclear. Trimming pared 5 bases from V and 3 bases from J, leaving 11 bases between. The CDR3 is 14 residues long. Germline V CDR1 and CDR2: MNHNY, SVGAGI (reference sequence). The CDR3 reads CASSRSLGGNTIYF. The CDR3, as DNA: TGTGCCAGCAGTCGCTCCTTAGGTGGAAACACCATATATTTT.

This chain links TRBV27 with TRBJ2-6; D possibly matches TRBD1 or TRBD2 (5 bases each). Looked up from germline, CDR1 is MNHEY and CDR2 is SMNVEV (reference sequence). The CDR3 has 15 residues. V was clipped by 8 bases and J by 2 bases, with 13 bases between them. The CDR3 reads CASSVRGAGANVLTF. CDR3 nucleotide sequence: TGTGCCAGCTCCGTAAGGGGAGCTGGGGCCAACGTCCTGACTTTC.

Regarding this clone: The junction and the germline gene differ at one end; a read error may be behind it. CDR3 DNA: TGTGCCAGCAATTTACCATACGGGAGGGTAAAGGGCAATGAGCAGTTCTTC. It encodes CASNLPYGRVKGNEQFF. The rearrangement links TRBV28 to TRBJ2-1; 8 nucleotides match TRBD2. This CDR3 has 17 residues. CDR1 is MDHEN, CDR2 SYDVKM, per germline.

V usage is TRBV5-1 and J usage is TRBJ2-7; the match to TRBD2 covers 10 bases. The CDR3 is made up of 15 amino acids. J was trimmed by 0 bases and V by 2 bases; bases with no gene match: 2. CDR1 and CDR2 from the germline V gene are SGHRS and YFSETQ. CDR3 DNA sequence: TGCGCCAGCAGCTTCAGCGGGAGGGACTCCTACGAGCAGTACTTC. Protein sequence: CASSFSGRDSYEQYF.

In DNA, the CDR3 is TGTGCCAGCAGCTTATATGCGGGAGGGCCTGTAGATACGCAGTATTTT. Translation: CASSLYAGGPVDTQYF. The V call is TRBV7-2, the J call TRBJ2-3; 9 bases line up with TRBD2. Germline trimming cut 2 bases from V and 5 bases from J; bases unmatched to any gene: 8. Germline V CDR1 and CDR2: SGHTA, FQGNSA. The CDR3 has 16 amino acids.